This passage covers 30 T cell receptor beta chains from one sample sequenced in a study of T cell responses to AZD1222 COVID-19 vaccine. Sequencing used immunoSEQ multiplex PCR; TCRdb keeps in-frame clones, though not all of them. Of approximately 130,000 clones in the sample, 80% to 90% are singletons; the top ten hold approximately 8.8%. The sequencing used peripheral blood, collected 28 days after the second AZD1222 dose. These receptors all stem from an adult who received the AZD1222 COVID-19 vaccine.

The chain carries TRBV4-1 and TRBJ1-2; D uncertain. Germline CDR1 is MGHRA and CDR2 is YSYEKL. V was trimmed by 4 bases and J by 2 bases, leaving 11 bases between them. The CDR3 spans 14 residues. The CDR3 bases are TGCGCCAGCAGCCCGGGTGGCAGCAACTATGGCTACACCTTC. It is translated as CASSPGGSNYGYTF.

V is TRBV29-1 and J is TRBJ2-7; 8 bases line up with TRBD2. CDR3 length: 15 amino acids. The V gene end was trimmed by 3 bases and the J gene end by 0 bases; junction bases not matched to a gene: 7. Germline V CDR1 and CDR2: SQVTM, ANQGSEA. The CDR3, as DNA: TGCAGCGTTGACCTCCTAGCGGGTAACTCCTACGAGCAGTACTTC. Protein sequence: CSVDLLAGNSYEQYF.

This chain connects TRBV5-1 to TRBJ2-5; 9 bases are a match to TRBD2. The CDR3 has 16 residues. Germline V lookup: CDR1 SGHRS, CDR2 YFSETQ. V lost 0 bases to trimming and J lost 5 bases; unmatched junction nucleotides: 8. CDR3 DNA sequence: TGCGCCAGCAGCTTGGATGGTAGCGGGAGTGGGGAGACCCAGTACTTC. Amino acids: CASSLDGSGSGETQYF.

V usage is TRBV4-2 and J usage is TRBJ1-1; perhaps TRBD1 as D (6 bases). Looked up from germline, CDR1 is LGHNA and CDR2 is YNFKEQ. The CDR3 loop spans 14 amino acids. Trimming pared 6 bases from V and 0 bases from J, leaving 11 bases between. CDR3 nucleotide sequence: TGTGCCAGCAGTCTACAGGGCGTGAACACTGAAGCTTTCTTT. Protein sequence: CASSLQGVNTEAFF.

The chain is built from TRBV18 and TRBJ1-6; D remains unclear. Germline V lookup: CDR1 KGHSH, CDR2 LQKENI. The V gene lost 6 bases and the J gene lost 11 bases, with 14 bases spanning the gap. CDR3 length: 13 residues. CDR3 region: CASSDTRETPLHF. The CDR3 bases are TGTGCCAGCTCCGACACCCGGGAAACACCCCTCCACTTT. The full variable domain, with the rest looked up from reference TRBV18 and TRBJ1-6, is NAGVMQNPRHLVRRRGQEARLRCSPMKGHSHVYWYRQLPEEGLKFMVYLQKENIIDESGMPKERFSAEFPKEGPSILRIQQVVRGDSAAYFCASSDTRETPLHFGNGTRLTVT.

V gene TRBV5-1 combines with J gene TRBJ1-1; D perhaps matches TRBD1 (5 bases). CDR1 SGHRS and CDR2 YFSETQ come from the germline V gene. The CDR3 totals 14 residues. V lost 7 bases and J 0 bases, leaving 13 bases between the germline ends. CDR3 amino acids: CASGRRGVNTEAFF. CDR3 coding DNA: TGCGCCAGCGGCCGCCGGGGGGTGAACACTGAAGCTTTCTTT.

The J gene is TRBJ1-1, the V gene TRBV5-4; D is uncertain. This CDR3 has 15 residues. Between the trimmed V and J ends, which lost 4 bases and 4 bases, there was a span of 17 bases. CDR1 is SGHNT, CDR2 YYREEE, per germline (reference sequence). For the CDR3, the DNA is TGTGCCAGCAGCGGACCTCAGGAAGGTAGCACTGAAGCTTTCTTT. As protein: CASSGPQEGSTEAFF.

The chain recombines TRBV2 with TRBJ2-2; weak D call: TRBD1 (6 bases). Germline V gene data show CDR1 as SNHLY and CDR2 as FYNNEI. The length of the CDR3 is 14 residues. The V end was cut by 6 bases, the J end by 5 bases, with 13 bases between. CDR3 bases: TGTGCCAGCAGGGGGGCCCGACTGACCGGGGAGCTGTTTTTT. Translated, it gives CASRGARLTGELFF.

This chain connects TRBV29-1 to TRBJ1-1; TRBD1 agrees at 7 bases. This CDR3 region has 11 residues. With V trimmed by 7 bases and J by 3 bases, 2 bases remained unmatched. The germline CDR1 and CDR2 sequences are SQVTM and ANQGSEA. The CDR3 DNA reads TGCAGCGCTGGGACAGACACTGAAGCTTTCTTT. It specifies CSAGTDTEAFF.

This chain connects TRBV11-2 to TRBJ1-1, with no clear D. Trimming took off 1 base at V and 5 bases at J, with 11 bases between the two ends. This CDR3 comprises 14 residues. From germline, CDR1 is SGHAT and CDR2 FQNNGV. CDR3 in DNA: TGTGCCAGCAGCTTAGGGATGAGGGTGACTGAAGCTTTCTTT. This sequence encodes CASSLGMRVTEAFF.

This clone has only one observation. The chain joins TRBV7-8 to TRBJ1-2, with D perhaps TRBD1 (5 bases). Trimming pared 2 bases from V and 4 bases from J, leaving 17 bases between. The germline gives CDR1 SGHVS, CDR2 FQNEAQ. The CDR3 has 16 amino acids. In DNA, the CDR3 is TGTGCCAGCAGCTTAATCGGGCGGAGGGGACTCTATGGCTACACCTTC. Its protein is CASSLIGRRGLYGYTF. The complete variable domain, with remaining parts taken from reference TRBV7-8 and TRBJ1-2, reads GAGVSQSPRYKVAKRGQDVALRCDPISGHVSLFWYQQALGQGPEFLTYFQNEAQLDKSGLPSDRFFAERPEGSVSTLKIQRTQQEDSAVYLCASSLIGRRGLYGYTFGSGTRLTVV.

This clone was counted between two and nine times. The same CDR3 can be traced to other DNA sequences in this sample. This rearrangement joins TRBV6-2 or TRBV6-3 to TRBJ1-6, with 9 bases that match TRBD1. Germline V gene sequence: CDR1 MNHEY, CDR2 SVGEGT. The CDR3 covers 15 residues. V gave up 4 bases and J gave up 7 bases; unmatched junction bases: 5. The CDR3 sequence: CASSSPGQGNSPLHF. As DNA, the CDR3 is TGTGCCAGCAGTTCCCCCGGACAGGGGAATTCACCCCTCCACTTT.

The chain combines TRBV30 with TRBJ2-2; a possible D gene is TRBD1 (6 bases). CDR3 length: 14 residues. In germline, CDR1 is GTSNPN, CDR2 SVGIG (reference sequence). V gave up 4 bases and J gave up 1 base, with 10 bases separating them. The CDR3 coding sequence is TGTGCCTGGAACCACAGGGTGAACACCGGGGAGCTGTTTTTT. Protein: CAWNHRVNTGELFF.

The chain uses TRBV18 and TRBJ2-3, with a weak D call TRBD2 (6 bases). The CDR3 runs 15 residues. Trimming took 0 bases from V and 6 from J, leaving 13 bases between them. Germline V CDR1 and CDR2: KGHSH, LQKENI. In DNA form, the CDR3 reads TGTGCCAGCTCACCACCGATAACGGAGGGGGATACGCAGTATTTT. Encoded protein: CASSPPITEGDTQYF.

The chain uses TRBV14 and TRBJ2-3; D unresolved. The CDR3 length is 12 residues. V was cut by 6 bases and J by 7 bases, with 11 bases left in between. From germline, CDR1 is SGHDN and CDR2 FVKESK. CDR3 loop: CASSPSGHTQYF. The CDR3 coding sequence is TGTGCCAGCAGTCCCTCCGGGCATACGCAGTATTTT.

The chain links TRBV3-1 (or the pseudogene TRBV3-2) to TRBJ2-7, with D possibly matching TRBD2 (5 bases). V shed 4 bases and J shed 2 bases, with 24 bases lying between them. This CDR3 comprises 18 residues. CDR1 is LGHDT and CDR2 is YNNKEL in the germline V gene (reference sequence). The CDR3 DNA reads TGTGCCAGCAGCCCAGACTCATGGACTCCCGCATATACCTACGAGCAGTACTTC. Amino acid sequence: CASSPDSWTPAYTYEQYF.

The chain uses TRBV19 and TRBJ1-6; tentative D call: TRBD1 (5 bases). V was cut by 1 base and J by 7 bases, with 5 bases left in between. The CDR3 totals 13 residues. Germline loops: CDR1 LNHDA, CDR2 SQIVND (reference sequence). The CDR3 DNA reads as TGTGCCAGTAGTATAGCAGGGAATTCACCCCTCCACTTT. Translating it yields CASSIAGNSPLHF.

The chain has TRBV30 and TRBJ1-3; D gene unclear. The CDR3 is 11 residues long. Germline V lookup: CDR1 GTSNPN, CDR2 SVGIG (reference sequence). The V and J ends lost 0 bases and 7 bases respectively, with 4 bases between them. The DNA of the CDR3 is TGTGCCTGGAGTGTACGGAACACCATATATTTT. It codes for CAWSVRNTIYF.

The chain couples TRBV4-1 to TRBJ2-6; no reliable D call. The CDR3 covers 12 residues. Germline V gene lookup returns CDR1 MGHRA and CDR2 YSYEKL. V was pared by 8 bases and J by 1 base, with 3 bases between. The CDR3 bases are TGCGCCAGCGAATCTGGGGCCAACGTCCTGACTTTC. Translating it yields CASESGANVLTF.

This chain links TRBV7-2 with TRBJ1-2; 7 bases line up with TRBD1. The CDR3 runs 13 residues. The germline CDR1 and CDR2 sequences are SGHTA and FQGNSA. Unmatched junction bases numbered 3, after V lost 4 bases and J lost 4 bases. CDR3: CASSSGTAYGYTF. CDR3 DNA sequence: TGTGCCAGCAGCTCCGGGACAGCCTATGGCTACACCTTC.

The chain couples TRBV6-2 or TRBV6-3 to TRBJ2-7; a possible D gene is TRBD1 (5 bases). The CDR3 totals 12 residues. Per the germline V gene, CDR1 is MNHEY and CDR2 is SVGEGT. V was pared by 6 bases and J by 3 bases, with 9 bases between. This CDR3 reads CASSIDSYEQYF. In DNA, the CDR3 is TGTGCCAGCAGCATCGACAGCTACGAGCAGTACTTC.

J is TRBJ2-1 and V is TRBV19, with 10 nucleotides matching TRBD2. Germline assignment: CDR1 LNHDA and CDR2 SQIVND (reference sequence). The CDR3 sequence is 18 residues long. After removal of 5 bases from V and 4 bases from J, the junction contained 14 bases not matched to a gene. The CDR3: CASSLDADGSGGYNEQFF. The CDR3 bases are TGTGCCAGTAGTCTCGATGCCGATGGTAGCGGGGGGTACAATGAGCAGTTCTTC.

CDR3 nucleotides: TGTGCCTGGAGCTGGGAGGGGCCCCAGTCCCATGGCTACACCTTC. Encoded protein: CAWSWEGPQSHGYTF. The chain links TRBV30 to TRBJ1-2, with D perhaps matching TRBD1 (5 bases). Trimming stripped 3 bases from V and 6 bases from J, with 20 bases between. There are 15 residues in the CDR3. Germline V gives CDR1 GTSNPN, CDR2 SVGIG (reference sequence).

The V and J genes are TRBV30 and TRBJ2-7; D tentatively reads TRBD1 or TRBD2 (7 bases each). Germline V CDR1 and CDR2: GTSNPN, SVGIG (reference sequence). CDR3 length: 15 residues. V lost 2 bases, J lost 2 bases, and 16 bases lay in between. CDR3 DNA sequence: TGTGCCTGGAGTCGGGGAGGGGGCCTTGCCTACGAGCAGTACTTC. Amino acid sequence: CAWSRGGGLAYEQYF.

Turning to this clone: One end of the junction does not line up with germline, which may come from a read error. The rearrangement links TRBV7-7 to TRBJ1-4; D gene uncertain. The germline CDR1 and CDR2 sequences are SSHAT and FNYEAQ (reference sequence). The CDR3 has 15 amino acids. The CDR3 nucleotides read TGTGCTAGCAGCCTCCAAGGCGGGGCTAATGAAAAACTGTTTTTT. It codes for CASSLQGGANEKLFF.

J is TRBJ1-5 and V is TRBV7-2, with unresolved D. With 1 base removed from V and 3 bases from J, the gap between germline ends came to 10 bases. This CDR3 has 15 amino acids. Germline CDR1 reads SGHTA; CDR2 reads FQGNSA. The DNA of the CDR3 is TGTGCCAGCAGCTTAGTAGGCGTTACCAATCAGCCCCAGCATTTT. Amino acids: CASSLVGVTNQPQHF.

The chain joins TRBV11-2 to TRBJ1-5; 7 nucleotides line up with TRBD1. Germline values: CDR1 SGHAT, CDR2 FQNNGV. There are 14 residues in the CDR3. With V trimmed by 0 bases and J by 7 bases, 3 bases remained unmatched. Written as DNA, the CDR3 is TGTGCCAGCAGCTTAGACAGGGGGGGCCAGCCCCAGCATTTT. Encoded protein: CASSLDRGGQPQHF. The full variable domain, with the rest looked up from reference TRBV11-2 and TRBJ1-5, is EAGVAQSPRYKIIEKRQSVAFWCNPISGHATLYWYQQILGQGPKLLIQFQNNGVVDDSQLPKDRFSAERLKGVDSTLKIQPAKLEDSAVYLCASSLDRGGQPQHFGDGTRLSIL.

This clone was picked up a small number of times. The gene calls are TRBV4-1 and TRBJ1-2; D may be TRBD1 (5 bases). Trimming removed 11 bases at V and 2 bases at J, with 15 bases between. Germline values: CDR1 MGHRA, CDR2 YSYEKL. This CDR3 has 13 residues. The CDR3 here is CAAGTGGNYGYTF. The CDR3 DNA follows: TGCGCCGCCGGGACCGGAGGGAACTATGGCTACACCTTC.

This clone was observed a single time. The rearrangement joins TRBV5-1 to TRBJ2-3; D is undetermined. CDR1 is SGHRS, CDR2 YFSETQ, per germline. This CDR3 has 13 amino acids. Trimming pared 0 bases from V and 1 base from J, leaving 3 bases between. CDR3 protein: CASSLEGTDTQYF. Here the CDR3 DNA reads TGCGCCAGCAGCTTGGAAGGCACAGATACGCAGTATTTT.

The chain employs TRBV11-2 and TRBJ1-1; weak D call: TRBD1 (5 bases). V was shortened by 5 bases and J by 0 bases, with 16 bases between the two germline ends. The CDR3 has 16 residues. Per the germline V gene, CDR1 is SGHAT and CDR2 is FQNNGV. CDR3 bases: TGTGCCAGCAGCCCCCGGGGGTCCCGATTGAACACTGAAGCTTTCTTT. Amino acid sequence: CASSPRGSRLNTEAFF.